The T cell receptor beta chain under discussion was sequenced for a study of blood T cell repertoires in COVID-19. Study in general: The origin of the acute and convalescent COVID-19 samples was the United States, Italy and Spain.

Participant age was roughly 18 to 100 years, and participants resided in roughly 25 US areas. Categorization into cohorts depended on clinical history that participants reported. The CDR3 sequence is 15 residues long. Germline V gene lookup returns CDR1 SGHAT and CDR2 FQDESV (reference sequence). Trimming left V 2 bases short and J 0 bases short, with 11 bases between. Per the original data handling: Reference gene primer amplification in the assay estimated nucleated cell counts. Sequencing was performed with immunoSEQ multiplex PCR; in TCRdb, only in-frame clones are kept and a portion is missing. V, J and clone size are taken as reported in that table, and D and trimming were inferred from the DNA itself. The sample has 130,000 to 150,000 clones, roughly 90% seen once.

V and J are TRBV11-1 and TRBJ2-7, with TRBD1 as a possible D gene (7 bases). This clonotype originated in a woman aged 25 to 39 with acute COVID-19. The specimen was PBMCs or T cells enriched from blood (not recorded which). The CDR3 loop is CASSLQGGSSYEQYF. The CDR3, as DNA: TGTGCCAGCAGCTTACAGGGGGGAAGCTCCTACGAGCAGTACTTC.